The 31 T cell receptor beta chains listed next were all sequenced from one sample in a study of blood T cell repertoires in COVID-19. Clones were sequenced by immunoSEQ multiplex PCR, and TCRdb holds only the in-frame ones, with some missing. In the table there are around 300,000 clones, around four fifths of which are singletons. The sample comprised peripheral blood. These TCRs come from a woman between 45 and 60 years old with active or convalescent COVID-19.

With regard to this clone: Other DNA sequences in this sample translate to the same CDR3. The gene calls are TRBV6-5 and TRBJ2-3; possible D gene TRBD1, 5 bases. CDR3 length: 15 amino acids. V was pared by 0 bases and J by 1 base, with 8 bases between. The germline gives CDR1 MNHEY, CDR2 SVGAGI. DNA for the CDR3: TGTGCCAGCAGTTACTCTAGGGGCCGCACAGATACGCAGTATTTT. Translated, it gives CASSYSRGRTDTQYF.

The CDR3 protein is CASSPPYSGRGLGADTQYF. CDR3 bases: TGTGCCAGCTCACCACCGTATAGCGGGAGGGGTCTGGGGGCAGATACGCAGTATTTT. The chain links TRBV18 to TRBJ2-3; TRBD2 matches at 11 bases. Germline V lookup: CDR1 KGHSH, CDR2 LQKENI. V shed 0 bases, J shed 4 bases, and the junction held 12 bases outside the gene matches. This CDR3 is built from 19 residues.

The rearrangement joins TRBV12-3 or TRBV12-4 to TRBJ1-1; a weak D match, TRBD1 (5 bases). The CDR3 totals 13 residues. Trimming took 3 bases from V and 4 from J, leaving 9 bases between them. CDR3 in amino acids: CASSFRVSTEAFF. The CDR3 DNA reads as TGTGCCAGCAGTTTCAGGGTTTCCACTGAAGCTTTCTTT.

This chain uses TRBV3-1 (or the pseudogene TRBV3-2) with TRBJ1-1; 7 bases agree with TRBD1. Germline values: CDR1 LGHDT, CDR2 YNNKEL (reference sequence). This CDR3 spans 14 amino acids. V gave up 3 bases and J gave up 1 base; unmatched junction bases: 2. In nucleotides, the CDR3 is TGTGCCAGCAGCCAGGGACAGCCGAACACTGAAGCTTTCTTT. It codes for CASSQGQPNTEAFF.

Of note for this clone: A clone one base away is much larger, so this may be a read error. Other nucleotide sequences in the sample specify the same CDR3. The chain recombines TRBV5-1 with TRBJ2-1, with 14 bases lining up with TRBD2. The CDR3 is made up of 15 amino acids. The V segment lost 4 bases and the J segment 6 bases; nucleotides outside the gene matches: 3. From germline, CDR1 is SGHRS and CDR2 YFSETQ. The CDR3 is CASSPGLAGVNEQFF. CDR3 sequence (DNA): TGCGCCAGCAGCCCGGGACTAGCGGGAGTCAATGAGCAGTTCTTC.

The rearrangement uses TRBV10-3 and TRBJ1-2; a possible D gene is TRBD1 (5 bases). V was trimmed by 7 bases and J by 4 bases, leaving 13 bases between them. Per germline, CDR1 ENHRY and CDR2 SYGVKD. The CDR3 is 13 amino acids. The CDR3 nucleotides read TGTGCCATCACCTCCGGCCAGGGCTATGGCTACACCTTC. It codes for CAITSGQGYGYTF.

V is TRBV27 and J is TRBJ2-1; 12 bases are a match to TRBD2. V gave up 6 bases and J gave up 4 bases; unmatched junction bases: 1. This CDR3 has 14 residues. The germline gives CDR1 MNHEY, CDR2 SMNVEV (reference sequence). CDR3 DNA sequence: TGTGCCAGCAGAGGACTAGCGGGGTACAATGAGCAGTTCTTC. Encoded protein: CASRGLAGYNEQFF.

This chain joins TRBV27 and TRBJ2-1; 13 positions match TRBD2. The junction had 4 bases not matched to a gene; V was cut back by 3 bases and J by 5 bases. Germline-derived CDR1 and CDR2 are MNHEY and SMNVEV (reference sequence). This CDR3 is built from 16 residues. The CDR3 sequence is CASSFTGLAGHNEQFF. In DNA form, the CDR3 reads TGTGCCAGCAGTTTTACGGGACTAGCGGGACACAATGAGCAGTTCTTC.

The CDR3 here is CASSQMGLAGRSSYEQYF. The DNA for the CDR3 is TGCGCCAGCAGCCAAATGGGACTAGCGGGGCGGAGCTCCTACGAGCAGTACTTC. This chain joins TRBV4-1 and TRBJ2-7; 13 bases map to TRBD2. This CDR3 has 18 amino acids. The J segment lost 0 bases and the V segment lost 2 bases, leaving 7 bases of the junction unmatched. CDR1 and CDR2 from the germline V gene are MGHRA and YSYEKL.

Here the CDR3 reads CASSPLTGTRYEQYF. CDR3 sequence (DNA): TGTGCCAGCAGCCCCCTTACAGGGACGCGCTACGAGCAGTACTTC. The V call is TRBV6-5, the J call TRBJ2-7; the D gene is possibly TRBD1 (6 bases). The germline V gene encodes CDR1 MNHEY and CDR2 SVGAGI. V was pared by 6 bases and J by 3 bases, with 18 bases between. CDR3 length equals 15 residues.

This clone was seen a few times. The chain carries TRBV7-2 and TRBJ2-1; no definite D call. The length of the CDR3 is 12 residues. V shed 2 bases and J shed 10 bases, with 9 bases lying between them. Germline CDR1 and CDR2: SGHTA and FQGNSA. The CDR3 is CASSLPPREQFF. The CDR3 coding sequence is TGTGCCAGCAGCTTACCCCCCCGGGAGCAGTTCTTC.

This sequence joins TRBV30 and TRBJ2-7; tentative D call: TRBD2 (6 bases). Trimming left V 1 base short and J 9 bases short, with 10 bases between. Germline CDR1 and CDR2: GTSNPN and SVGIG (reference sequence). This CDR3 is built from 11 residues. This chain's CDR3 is CAWSGAAGQYF. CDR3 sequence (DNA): TGTGCCTGGAGTGGGGCAGCGGGGCAGTACTTC. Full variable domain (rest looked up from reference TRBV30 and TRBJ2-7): SQTIHQWPATLVQPVGSPLSLECTVEGTSNPNLYWYRQAAGRGLQLLFYSVGIGQISSEVPQNLSASRPQDRQFILSSKKLLLSDSGFYLCAWSGAAGQYFGPGTRLTVT.

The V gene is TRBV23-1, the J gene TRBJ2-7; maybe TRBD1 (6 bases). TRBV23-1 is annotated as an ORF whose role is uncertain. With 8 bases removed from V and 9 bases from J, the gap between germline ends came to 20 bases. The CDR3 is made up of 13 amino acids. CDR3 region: CASHIGGYGGQYF. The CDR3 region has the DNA TGCGCCAGCCATATAGGGGGATATGGGGGGCAGTACTTC.

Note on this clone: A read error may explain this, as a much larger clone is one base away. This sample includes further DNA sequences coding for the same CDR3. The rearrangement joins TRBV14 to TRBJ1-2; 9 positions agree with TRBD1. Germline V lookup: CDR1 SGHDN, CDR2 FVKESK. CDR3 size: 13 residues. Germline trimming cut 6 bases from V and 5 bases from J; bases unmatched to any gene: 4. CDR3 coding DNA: TGTGCCAGCAGTCAGGGACAGGGTTATGGCTACACCTTC. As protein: CASSQGQGYGYTF.

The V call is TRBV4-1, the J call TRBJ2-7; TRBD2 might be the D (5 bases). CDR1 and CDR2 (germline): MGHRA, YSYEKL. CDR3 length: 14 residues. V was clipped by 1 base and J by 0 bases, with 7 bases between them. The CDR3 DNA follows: TGCGCCAGCAGCCAAGGTGGGAGCTCCTACGAGCAGTACTTC. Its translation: CASSQGGSSYEQYF.

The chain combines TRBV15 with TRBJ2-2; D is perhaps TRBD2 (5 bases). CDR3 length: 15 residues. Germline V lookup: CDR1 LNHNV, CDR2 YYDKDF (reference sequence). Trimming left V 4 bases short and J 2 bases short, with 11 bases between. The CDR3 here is CATSIGLENTGELFF. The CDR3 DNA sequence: TGTGCCACCAGCATCGGACTGGAAAACACCGGGGAGCTGTTTTTT.

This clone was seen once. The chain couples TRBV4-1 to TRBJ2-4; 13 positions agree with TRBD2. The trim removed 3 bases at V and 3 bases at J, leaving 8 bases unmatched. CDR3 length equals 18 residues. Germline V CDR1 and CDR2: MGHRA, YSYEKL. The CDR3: CASSHGLAGVMVKNIQYF. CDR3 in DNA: TGCGCCAGCAGCCATGGACTAGCGGGAGTGATGGTCAAAAACATTCAGTACTTC.

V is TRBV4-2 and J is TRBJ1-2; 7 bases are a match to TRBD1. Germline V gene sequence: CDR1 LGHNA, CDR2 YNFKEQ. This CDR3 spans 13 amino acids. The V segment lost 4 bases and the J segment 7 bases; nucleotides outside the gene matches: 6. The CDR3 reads CASSPRQGSGYTF. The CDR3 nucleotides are TGTGCCAGCAGCCCCCGACAGGGATCTGGCTACACCTTC.

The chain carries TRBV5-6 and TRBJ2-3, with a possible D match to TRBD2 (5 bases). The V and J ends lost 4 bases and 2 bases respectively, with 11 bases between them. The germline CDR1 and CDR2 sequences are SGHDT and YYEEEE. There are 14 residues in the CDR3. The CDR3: CASSRGIFTDTQYF. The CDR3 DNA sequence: TGTGCCAGCAGCCGAGGGATCTTCACAGATACGCAGTATTTT.

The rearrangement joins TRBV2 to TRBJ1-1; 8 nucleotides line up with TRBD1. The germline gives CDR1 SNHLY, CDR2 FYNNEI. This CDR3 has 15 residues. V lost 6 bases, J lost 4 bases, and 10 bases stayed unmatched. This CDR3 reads CASSARTGRSTEAFF. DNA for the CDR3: TGTGCCAGCAGCGCCAGGACAGGGCGATCCACTGAAGCTTTCTTT.

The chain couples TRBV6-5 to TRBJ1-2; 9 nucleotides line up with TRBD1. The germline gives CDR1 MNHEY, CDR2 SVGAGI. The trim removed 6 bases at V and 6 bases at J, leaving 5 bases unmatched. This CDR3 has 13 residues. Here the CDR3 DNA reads TGTGCCAGCAGGAGGACAGGGGCGAATGGCTACACCTTC. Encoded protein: CASRRTGANGYTF.

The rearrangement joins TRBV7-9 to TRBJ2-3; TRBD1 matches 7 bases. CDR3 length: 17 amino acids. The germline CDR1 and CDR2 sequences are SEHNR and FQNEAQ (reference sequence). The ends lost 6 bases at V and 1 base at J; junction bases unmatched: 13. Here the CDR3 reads CASRSDIDRAGTDTQYF. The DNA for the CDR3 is TGTGCCAGCAGGAGCGACATTGACAGGGCGGGCACAGATACGCAGTATTTT. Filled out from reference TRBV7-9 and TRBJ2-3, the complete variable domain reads DTGVSQNPRHKITKRGQNVTFRCDPISEHNRLYWYRQTLGQGPEFLTYFQNEAQLEKSRLLSDRFSAERPKGSFSTLEIQRTEQGDSAMYLCASRSDIDRAGTDTQYFGPGTRLTVL.

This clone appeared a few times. CDR3 sequence reads: CASSQLPGTRGGGEQFF. CDR3 bases: TGCGCCAGCAGCCAACTTCCCGGGACTAGAGGCGGGGGTGAGCAGTTCTTC. The rearrangement links TRBV4-1 to TRBJ2-1; 8 bases agree with TRBD2. The CDR3 loop spans 17 amino acids. With 2 bases clipped from V and 9 bases from J, the junction kept 15 bases outside the gene matches. Germline CDR1 MGHRA, CDR2 YSYEKL.

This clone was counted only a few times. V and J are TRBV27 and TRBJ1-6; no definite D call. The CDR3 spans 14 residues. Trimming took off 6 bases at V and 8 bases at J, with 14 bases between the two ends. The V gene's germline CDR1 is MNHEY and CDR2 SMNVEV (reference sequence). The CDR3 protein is CASSLITEYSPLHF. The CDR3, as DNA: TGTGCCAGCAGCCTAATAACAGAGTATTCACCCCTCCACTTT.

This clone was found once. In DNA form, the CDR3 reads TGTGCCAGTAGCTTCGACAGTTCTGGGGCCAACGTCCTGACTTTC. Translation gives CASSFDSSGANVLTF. The V and J genes are TRBV19 and TRBJ2-6; D is perhaps TRBD1 (5 bases). The V end was cut by 6 bases, the J end by 1 base, with 10 bases between. The CDR3 runs 15 residues. The V gene's germline CDR1 is LNHDA and CDR2 SQIVND (reference sequence).

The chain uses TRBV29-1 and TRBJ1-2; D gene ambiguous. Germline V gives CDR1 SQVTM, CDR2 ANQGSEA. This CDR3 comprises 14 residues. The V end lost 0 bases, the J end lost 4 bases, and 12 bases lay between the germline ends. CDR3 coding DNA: TGCAGCGTTGAAGAGGATGAGGGTATCTATGGCTACACCTTC. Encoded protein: CSVEEDEGIYGYTF.

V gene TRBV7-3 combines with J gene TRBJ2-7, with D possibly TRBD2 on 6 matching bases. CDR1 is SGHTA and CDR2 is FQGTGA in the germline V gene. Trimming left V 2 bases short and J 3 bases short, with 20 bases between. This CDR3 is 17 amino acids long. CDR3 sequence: CASSLAPTTVGGYEQYF. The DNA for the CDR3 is TGTGCCAGCAGCTTAGCACCCACAACGGTGGGGGGCTACGAGCAGTACTTC.

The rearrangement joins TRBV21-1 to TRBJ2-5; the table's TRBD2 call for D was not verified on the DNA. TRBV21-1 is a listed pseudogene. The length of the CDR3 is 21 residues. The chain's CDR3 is CASSKWANWARETCCLETQYF. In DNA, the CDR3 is TGTGCCAGCAGCAAATGGGCCAACTGGGCCCGGGAGACTTGCTGTTTGGAGACCCAGTACTTC.

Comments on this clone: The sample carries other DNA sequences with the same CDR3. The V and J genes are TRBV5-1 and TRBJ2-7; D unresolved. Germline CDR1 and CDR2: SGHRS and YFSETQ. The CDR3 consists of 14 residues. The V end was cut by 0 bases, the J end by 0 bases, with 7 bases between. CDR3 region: CASSLDRSSYEQYF. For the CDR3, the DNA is TGCGCCAGCAGCTTGGATCGGAGCTCCTACGAGCAGTACTTC.

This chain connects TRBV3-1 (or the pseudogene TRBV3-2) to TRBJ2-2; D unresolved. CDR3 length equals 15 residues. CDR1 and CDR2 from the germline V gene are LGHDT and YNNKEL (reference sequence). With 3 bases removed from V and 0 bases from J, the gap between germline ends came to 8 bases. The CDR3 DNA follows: TGTGCCAGCAGCCAGTCACTGCCGAACACCGGGGAGCTGTTTTTT. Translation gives CASSQSLPNTGELFF.

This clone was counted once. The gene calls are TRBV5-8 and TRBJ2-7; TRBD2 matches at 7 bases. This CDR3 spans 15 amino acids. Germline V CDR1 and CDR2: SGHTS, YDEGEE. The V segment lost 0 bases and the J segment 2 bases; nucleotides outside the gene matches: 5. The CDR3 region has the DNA TGTGCCAGCAGCTTGGGGCAGGGAGGGCCCTACGAGCAGTACTTC. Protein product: CASSLGQGGPYEQYF.